A selection of T cell receptor beta chains follows, all from one sample in a study of OX40 agonist ivuxolimab in advanced cancers. The data were produced by immunoSEQ multiplex PCR, yet TCRdb's version contains in-frame clones alone and is incomplete. The table has 73,000 or so clones, approximately 79% seen once. The sequenced sample was CD4+ or CD8+ T cells sorted from blood, obtained in a trial of the OX40 agonist ivuxolimab. The receptors stem from an adult with an advanced solid tumor such as melanoma, head and neck, liver or kidney cancer. The CDR3 runs from the conserved cysteine through the conserved F or W. A D gene is named only where the DNA matches it firmly. Clone size is not always given. Where it is, it says once, few, many or a class for expanded clones.

18	.	few	TRBJ1-5	TRBV19	CASSIKPGSLYSNQPQHF	TGTGCCAGTAGTATCAAACCGGGCTCGTTATATAGCAATCAGCCCCAGCATTTT
15	TRBD1	.	TRBJ2-3	TRBV7-2	CASSRRQGSTDTQYF	TGTGCCAGCAGCCGTCGACAGGGTAGCACAGATACGCAGTATTTT
13	.	.	TRBJ1-2	TRBV30	CAWSARVVDGYTF	TGTGCCTGGAGTGCCAGGGTCGTAGATGGCTACACCTTC
15	.	once	TRBJ1-1	TRBV7-3	CASSPNQGMYTEAFF	TGTGCCAGCAGCCCCAACCAGGGGATGTACACTGAAGCTTTCTTT
15	.	.	TRBJ2-7	TRBV21-1	CASSPKREISYEQYF	TGTGCCAGCAGTCCCAAGCGGGAGATCTCCTACGAGCAGTACTTC
14	.	.	TRBJ2-7	TRBV11-3	CASSLGGSSYEQYF	TGTGCCAGCAGCTTAGGAGGCAGCTCCTACGAGCAGTACTTC
14	TRBD1	.	TRBJ2-7	TRBV7-8	CASSLGQGAYEQYF	TGTGCCAGCAGCCTGGGACAGGGGGCCTACGAGCAGTACTTC
16	.	.	TRBJ2-7	TRBV5-1	CASSLEPGHPSYEQYF	TGCGCCAGCAGCCTTGAACCGGGACACCCATCCTACGAGCAGTACTTC
18	TRBD1	.	TRBJ2-7	TRBV29-1	CSVEVEQGSSLFKREQYF	TGCAGCGTTGAAGTAGAACAGGGGTCTAGCCTATTTAAGAGGGAGCAGTACTTC
15	.	.	TRBJ2-5	TRBV7-2	CASSSKRYSQETQYF	TGTGCCAGCAGCTCCAAAAGGTACAGCCAAGAGACCCAGTACTTC
13	.	.	TRBJ2-7	TRBV5-1	CASSLAPSYEQYF	TGCGCCAGCAGCTTGGCCCCCTCCTACGAGCAGTACTTC
12	.	few	TRBJ2-3	TRBV5-6	CASSLDSKTQYF	TGTGCCAGCAGCTTGGACTCTAAAACGCAGTATTTT
11	.	.	TRBJ2-2	TRBV6-5	CASTRTGELFF	TGTGCCAGCACTAGGACCGGGGAGCTGTTTTTT
13	.	.	TRBJ2-3	TRBV6-5	CASSRDSTDTQYF	TGTGCCAGCAGCCGGGATAGCACAGATACGCAGTATTTT
16	.	.	TRBJ2-7	TRBV19	CASSTQRTVSSYEQYF	TGTGCCAGTAGTACCCAAAGGACCGTATCCTCCTACGAGCAGTACTTC
14	.	.	TRBJ1-1	TRBV6-1	CASTSGQPPSEAFF	TGTGCCAGCACCTCAGGACAGCCCCCGTCTGAAGCTTTCTTT
15	.	.	TRBJ1-4	TRBV6-1	CASSQTVEYNEKLFF	TGTGCCAGCAGTCAGACAGTCGAGTATAATGAAAAACTGTTTTTT
14	.	.	TRBJ1-5	TRBV7-2	CASSFERNNQPQHF	TGTGCCAGCAGCTTCGAAAGGAACAATCAGCCCCAGCATTTT
16	.	.	TRBJ1-1	TRBV27	CASSANREREDTEAFF	TGTGCCAGCAGTGCGAACAGGGAACGTGAGGACACTGAAGCTTTCTTT
10	.	few	TRBJ2-5	TRBV7-9	CASSLETQYF	TGTGCCAGCAGCTTGGAGACCCAGTACTTC
12	.	.	TRBJ1-1	TRBV6-5	CASSRPVGEAFF	TGTGCCAGCAGTAGACCTGTGGGAGAAGCTTTCTTT
16	TRBD1	once	TRBJ2-2	TRBV7-3	CASSLRRTGNTGELFF	TGTGCCAGCAGCTTACGGCGGACAGGGAACACCGGGGAGCTGTTTTTT
13	.	.	TRBJ1-4	TRBV5-1	CASSEATNEKLFF	TGCGCCAGCAGCGAGGCAACTAATGAAAAACTGTTTTTT
15	TRBD1	.	TRBJ2-2	TRBV18	CASSPPSRGPGELFF	TGTGCCAGCTCACCTCCCTCCAGGGGGCCCGGGGAGCTGTTTTTT
16	TRBD2	.	TRBJ2-1	TRBV9	CASSAPGTSVPNEQFF	TGTGCCAGCAGCGCACCCGGGACTAGCGTGCCCAATGAGCAGTTCTTC
15	TRBD1	.	TRBJ1-2	TRBV6-5	CASSYTTGGHYGYTF	TGTGCCAGCAGTTACACCACAGGGGGCCACTATGGCTACACCTTC